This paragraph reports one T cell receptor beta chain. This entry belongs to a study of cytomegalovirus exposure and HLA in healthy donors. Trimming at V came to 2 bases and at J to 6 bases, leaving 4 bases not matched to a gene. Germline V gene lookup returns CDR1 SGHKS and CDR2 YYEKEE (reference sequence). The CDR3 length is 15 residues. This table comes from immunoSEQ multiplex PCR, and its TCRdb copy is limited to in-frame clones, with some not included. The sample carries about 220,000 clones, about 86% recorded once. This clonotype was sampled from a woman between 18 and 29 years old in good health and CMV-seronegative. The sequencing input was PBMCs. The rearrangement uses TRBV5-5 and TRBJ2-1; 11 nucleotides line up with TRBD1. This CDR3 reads CASSFRDRGINEQFF. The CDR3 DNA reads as TGTGCCAGCAGCTTCCGGGACAGGGGGATCAATGAGCAGTTCTTC.